Following are 11 T cell receptor beta chains from one sample sequenced in a study of blood T cells in healthy people across ages. Primers used in a second PCR of roughly 6 to 12 cycles were a sample-barcoded 5' primer and a J-beta primer mix. One entry per CDR3 protein results from TCRdb running MiXCR on the 5' RACE reads. The sample shows about 1.4 million distinct CDR3 sequences, around 59% of them seen only once. Sequenced: blood. These receptors were obtained from a man aged 18 to 35 in good health.

The J gene is TRBJ1-2, the V gene TRBV2, with TRBD1 matching over 9 bases. Germline V lookup: CDR1 SNHLY, CDR2 FYNNEI. The CDR3 spans 14 residues. Trimming took 6 bases from V and 4 from J; bases not matched to a gene: 6. For the CDR3, the DNA is TGTGCCAGCAGGGGGACAGGGCCAAGCTATGGCTACACCTTC. It yields the protein CASRGTGPSYGYTF.

The V gene is TRBV19, the J gene TRBJ2-1; 9 bases fit TRBD1. The length of the CDR3 is 15 residues. CDR1 is LNHDA and CDR2 is SQIVND in the germline V gene (reference sequence). V gave up 5 bases and J gave up 8 bases; unmatched junction bases: 10. The CDR3 loop reads CASSLIQGASDEQFF. DNA for the CDR3: TGTGCCAGTAGTCTGATACAGGGGGCTAGTGATGAGCAGTTCTTC. The full variable domain, rest sourced from reference TRBV19 and TRBJ2-1, is DGGITQSPKYLFRKEGQNVTLSCEQNLNHDAMYWYRQDPGQGLRLIYYSQIVNDFQKGDIAEGYSVSREKKESFPLTVTSAQKNPTAFYLCASSLIQGASDEQFFGPGTRLTVL.

This clonotype has only one observation. The chain combines TRBV12-3 or TRBV12-4 with TRBJ1-2; tentative D call: TRBD1 (5 bases). The CDR3 sequence is 12 residues long. CDR3 protein: CGQRTVGYGYTF. CDR3 nucleotides: TGTGGACAGAGGACCGTCGGCTATGGCTACACCTTC.

CDR3 nucleotides: TGTGCCAGCAGTTACGTCTCCTACAATGAGCAGTTCTTC. It yields the protein CASSYVSYNEQFF. The genes are TRBV6-2 or TRBV6-3 and TRBJ2-1; D not certain. This CDR3 is built from 13 residues. The V and J ends lost 2 bases and 0 bases respectively, with 2 bases between them. Germline CDR1 and CDR2: MNHEY and SVGEGT.

The V gene is TRBV6-6, the J gene TRBJ1-3; a weak D match, TRBD1 (5 bases). The CDR3 totals 10 residues. V was pared by 6 bases and J by 8 bases, with 5 bases between. Looked up from germline, CDR1 is MNHNY and CDR2 is SVGAGI (reference sequence). The CDR3 reads CASRGDTIYF. As DNA, the CDR3 is TGTGCCAGCAGGGGGGACACCATATATTTT.

This clonotype has only a few counts. The genes are TRBV6-6 and TRBJ1-5; a weak D match, TRBD1 (5 bases). The germline V and J ends were trimmed by 2 bases and 4 bases, with 9 bases remaining between them. Germline CDR1 MNHNY, CDR2 SVGAGI (reference sequence). This CDR3 region has 14 residues. The CDR3 reads CASSYRQGNQPQHF. In nucleotides, the CDR3 is TGTGCCAGCAGTTACCGCCAGGGTAATCAGCCCCAGCATTTT.

The chain couples TRBV6-5 to TRBJ1-2; TRBD1 agrees at 9 bases. This CDR3 has 15 amino acids. V shed 4 bases, J shed 4 bases, and the junction held 7 bases outside the gene matches. From germline, CDR1 is MNHEY and CDR2 SVGAGI. This chain's CDR3 is CASSSKRDRVYGYTF. CDR3 nucleotide sequence: TGTGCCAGCAGTTCTAAGAGGGACAGGGTCTATGGCTACACCTTC.

V usage is TRBV20-1 and J usage is TRBJ2-3, with D possibly being TRBD2 (5 bases). The V end lost 5 bases, the J end lost 1 base, and 7 bases lay between the germline ends. The CDR3 totals 12 residues. CDR1 and CDR2 (germline): DFQATT, SNEGSKA (reference sequence). The CDR3 protein is CSARSGTDTQYF. The CDR3 DNA sequence: TGCAGTGCTCGTAGCGGCACAGATACGCAGTATTTT.

The sample holds a few counts of this clonotype. The chain carries TRBV10-3 and TRBJ2-7; TRBD1 might be the D (6 bases). The CDR3 loop spans 13 amino acids. Trimming removed 2 bases at V and 5 bases at J, with 10 bases between. Germline loops: CDR1 ENHRY, CDR2 SYGVKD. Written as DNA, the CDR3 is TGTGCCATCAGTGAGACCAGGGGTAACGAGCAGTACTTC. This sequence encodes CAISETRGNEQYF.

In DNA form, the CDR3 reads TGCAGTGCTCATACGGAGGTGTCTGACGAGCAGTACTTC. This sequence encodes CSAHTEVSDEQYF. The V gene is TRBV20-1, the J gene TRBJ2-7, with D perhaps matching TRBD2 (5 bases). CDR3 length equals 13 residues. CDR1 and CDR2 from the germline V gene are DFQATT and SNEGSKA (reference sequence). The V gene lost 5 bases and the J gene lost 5 bases, with 16 bases spanning the gap.

The chain is built from TRBV2 and TRBJ1-2; 8 nucleotides agree with TRBD1. The V gene end was trimmed by 6 bases and the J gene end by 5 bases; junction bases not matched to a gene: 5. CDR3 length: 13 amino acids. CDR1 is SNHLY, CDR2 FYNNEI, per germline. The CDR3 here is CASSAGGVYGYTF. The CDR3 DNA reads TGTGCCAGCAGCGCAGGGGGCGTTTATGGCTACACCTTC.